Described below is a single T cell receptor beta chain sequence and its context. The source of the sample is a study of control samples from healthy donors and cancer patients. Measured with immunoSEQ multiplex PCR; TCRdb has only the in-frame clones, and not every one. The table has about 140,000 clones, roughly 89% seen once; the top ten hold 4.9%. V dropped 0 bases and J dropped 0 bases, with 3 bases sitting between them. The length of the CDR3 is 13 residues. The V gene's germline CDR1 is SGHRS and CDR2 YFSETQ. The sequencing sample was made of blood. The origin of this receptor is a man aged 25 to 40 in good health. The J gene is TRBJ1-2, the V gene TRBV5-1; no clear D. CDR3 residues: CASSLESNYGYTF. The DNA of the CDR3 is TGCGCCAGCAGCTTGGAGTCTAACTATGGCTACACCTTC.